This T cell receptor beta chain was obtained from a study of cytotoxic CD8 clonotypes in ibrutinib-treated CLL (dated by TCRdb to the early 2020s). About the investigation overall: In this cohort, over 14 patients were treatment-naive and 11 to 12 were relapsed/refractory, while about 18 had unmutated IGHV. Responses were partial in roughly 24 patients and complete in 2; after median around 68 months follow-up, roughly 14 stayed in remission and 12 progressed. Samples at response were collected after a median of about 12 months of treatment, with a range of about 6 to 40 months. On average, each sample yielded some 250,000 productive templates and 80,000 to 95,000 productive rearrangements. Of the 70 to 90 people in the trial, 26 had longitudinal samples available. Cryopreserved peripheral blood mononuclear cells were collected before treatment, at response, and at either disease progression or sustained remission. Patients were still on ibrutinib when every remission and progressive disease sample was collected. Overall results and qualifications from the work: At baseline, clonality was higher than in age-matched healthy donors and showed a strong correlation with circulating CD8+ T-cell counts. Sustained-remission and progressing patients did not have matched sampling times, and lymph node repertoires were not examined. An increase in clonality was observed at ibrutinib response, with clonality remaining stable during sustained remission and falling back toward baseline at progression. Public clonotypes were found to be uncommon and were observed to contract or remain stable during treatment; the increase in clonality was shown to reflect expansion of private clonotypes at ibrutinib response.

Comment on this clone: What this receptor recognizes is not known. No qualities accompany the bases; no much larger clone lies one base away.

The CDR3 sequence holds 14 residues, the cysteine and phenylalanine included. Only the CDR3 region is kept as DNA, spanning 42 bases read in frame from base 1. Trimming accounts for 0 bases at V and 10 bases at J, while the number of junction bases matched to no gene is 8. The CDR1 and CDR2 encoded by the germline V gene are SGDLS and YYNGEE. On a MiSeq, deep resolution sequencing aimed for a depth between 1 in 1 million and 1 in 200,000 T cells, with each clonotype covered 10x on average. The immunoSEQ hsTCRB Kit was used to generate the TCR beta libraries. Concerning the study's data processing: The data were analyzed with ImmunoSEQ Analyzer and ImmunoSEQ Data Assistant, and V, D and J gene assignments followed IMGT definitions. Clonality was computed as one minus normalized Shannon entropy of productive rearrangement frequencies, ranging from 0 to 1. Public clonotype analysis was restricted to overrepresented clonotypes comprising at least 0.05% of each patient's repertoire. Fewer than 15 repertoires from age-matched healthy donors, obtained from immuneACCESS, served as clonality controls. This immuneACCESS table, as held by TCRdb, lists in-frame sequences with V and J called but not all clones. Of the missing ones, under half trace to an unresolved V gene in checked studies; the others have no known cause. D and trimming were read from the DNA, whereas the V and J calls and clone size are those reported in that table. The sample table lists about 300,000 clones, approximately 76% of them with a count of one. In total, the top ten clones hold approximately 5.1% of the sample.

The sample's time point label is to be understood as: progressive disease on ibrutinib. For TCR beta library preparation, roughly 2.2 micrograms of genomic DNA was extracted from cryopreserved PBMCs. Longitudinal blood samples from CLL patients on ibrutinib monotherapy underwent high-throughput TCR beta sequencing. The patients took part in an open-label, single-center phase 2 trial of ibrutinib monotherapy. The chain is encoded by TRBV9 joined to TRBJ2-3; the junction holds 7 bases that match TRBD1. The material sequenced was PBMCs, taken at disease progression, from a patient treated with ibrutinib. The clonotype originates from a human donor with chronic lymphocytic leukemia. The CDR3 corresponds to CASSVASTGQSQYF. At the DNA level, the sequence is TGTGCCAGCAGCGTAGCTTCGACAGGGCAGTCGCAGTATTTT.